This passage covers 27 T cell receptor beta chains from one sample sequenced in a study. TCRdb reprocessed the reads via MiXCR and lists one record per CDR3 protein. The table lists 6,500 to 8,500 distinct CDR3 sequences, over 30% of them singletons. The source material was blood. The receptor set was obtained from a human donor.

This clonotype is medium-sized by share. The rearrangement uses TRBV13 and TRBJ1-4; D is unresolved. CDR3 length equals 13 residues. V lost 4 bases, J lost 3 bases, and 6 bases lay in between. Germline assignment: CDR1 PRHDT and CDR2 FYEKMQ (reference sequence). The CDR3 DNA sequence: TGTGCCAGCAGCTCCAGATCTAATGAAAAACTGTTTTTT. It codes for CASSSRSNEKLFF.

By share, this clonotype counts as medium-sized. The chain couples TRBV7-3 to TRBJ2-3, with 7 bases fitting TRBD2. Germline values: CDR1 SGHTA, CDR2 FQGTGA. V shed 4 bases, J shed 0 bases, and the junction held 13 bases outside the gene matches. The CDR3 contains 18 residues. The CDR3 bases are TGTGCCAGCAGCTACCACCAAATGAGCGGGACTAGCACAGATACGCAGTATTTT. Translating gives CASSYHQMSGTSTDTQYF.

Within the sample, this clonotype is medium-sized. V and J are TRBV29-1 and TRBJ2-7, with TRBD2 identical over 9 bases. V was pared by 5 bases and J by 3 bases, with 2 bases of the junction left unmatched. Germline V gives CDR1 SQVTM, CDR2 ANQGSEA. The CDR3 spans 12 residues. This chain's CDR3 is CSVSTSGYEQYF. CDR3 bases: TGCAGCGTTTCGACTAGCGGCTACGAGCAGTACTTC.

This clonotype was counted ten times or more. The chain has TRBV6-6 and TRBJ1-2; D is possibly TRBD1 (6 bases). Germline assignment: CDR1 MNHNY and CDR2 SVGAGI (reference sequence). V lost 10 bases and J lost 8, with 20 bases in between. This CDR3 has 13 amino acids. Here the CDR3 DNA reads TGTGCCACTGTTTCTGGGGGGGGGCAAGGCTACACCTTC. This codes for CATVSGGGQGYTF.

The CDR3 spells CACSVVRIRNNEQFF. In nucleotides, the CDR3 is TGTGCCTGCAGCGTTGTCCGAATTAGGAACAATGAGCAGTTCTTC. The chain links TRBV30 to TRBJ2-1; D remains unclear. The germline V and J ends were trimmed by 6 bases and 5 bases, with 20 bases remaining between them. The CDR3 is 15 residues long. Germline lookup yields CDR1 GTSNPN and CDR2 SVGIG (reference sequence).

This clonotype has just one count. A read error may explain this, as a much larger clone is one base away. The chain links TRBV18 to TRBJ1-2, with D uncertain. The CDR3 totals 14 residues. CDR1 and CDR2 (germline): KGHSH, LQKENI. The CDR3 loop is CASSPGGSTYGHTF. The CDR3 nucleotides read TGTGCCAGCTCACCAGGAGGGTCTACTTATGGCCACACCTTC. Combining the CDR3 with reference TRBV18 and TRBJ1-2 gives the whole variable domain NAGVMQNPRHLVRRRGQEARLRCSPMKGHSHVYWYRQLPEEGLKFMVYLQKENIIDESGMPKERFSAEFPKEGPSILRIQQVVRGDSAAYFCASSPGGSTYGHTFGSGTRLTVV.

By share of the sample, this clonotype is medium-sized. The chain combines TRBV6-2 or TRBV6-3 with TRBJ2-7; no reliable D call. The germline V gene encodes CDR1 MNHEY and CDR2 SVGEGT. V was pared by 2 bases and J by 6 bases, with 17 bases between. The CDR3 has 15 amino acids. CDR3 amino acids: CASSYPGLEGREQYF. The CDR3 nucleotides are TGTGCCAGCAGTTACCCTGGGCTAGAAGGCCGCGAGCAGTACTTC.

Judged by abundance, this clonotype is medium-sized (0.01 to 0.1%). V gene TRBV29-1 combines with J gene TRBJ2-2, with 7 bases fitting TRBD2. In germline, CDR1 is SQVTM, CDR2 ANQGSEA. The CDR3 extends over 13 amino acids. With 6 bases clipped from V and 5 bases from J, the junction kept 6 bases outside the gene matches. CDR3 sequence (DNA): TGCAGCGTGGGGGAAGCGGGGACCGGGGAGCTGTTTTTT. Translation gives CSVGEAGTGELFF.

This clonotype is medium-sized (0.01 to 0.1%) in the sample. The V and J genes are TRBV29-1 and TRBJ1-5; TRBD1 aligns across 7 bases. The germline gives CDR1 SQVTM, CDR2 ANQGSEA. V trimming: 4 bases; J trimming: 1 base; junction bases outside the gene matches: 1. This CDR3 is built from 13 residues. The CDR3 DNA sequence: TGCAGCGTTGCAGGGGGGAGCAATCAGCCCCAGCATTTT. Its protein product is CSVAGGSNQPQHF. Using reference TRBV29-1 and TRBJ1-5 for the parts outside the CDR3, the full variable domain is SAVISQKPSRDICQRGTSLTIQCQVDSQVTMMFWYRQQPGQSLTLIATANQGSEATYESGFVIDKFPISRPNLTFSTLTVSNMSPEDSSIYLCSVAGGSNQPQHFGDGTRLSIL.

Turning to this clonotype: A clone one base away is much larger, so this may be a read error. The gene calls are TRBV29-1 and TRBJ1-1; D is possibly TRBD1 (6 bases). This CDR3 comprises 15 residues. V was trimmed by 6 bases and J by 0 bases, leaving 17 bases between them. CDR1 and CDR2 from the germline V gene are SQVTM and ANQGSEA. CDR3 sequence reads: CSVQGLEDMNTEAFF. Here the CDR3 DNA reads TGCAGCGTACAGGGTCTCGAGGACATGAACACTGAAGCTTTCTTT.

By its share, this clonotype is medium-sized. The rearrangement uses TRBV4-2 and TRBJ1-1; D perhaps matches TRBD1 (6 bases). Trimming pared 0 bases from V and 1 base from J, leaving 9 bases between. The CDR3 spans 15 residues. Germline V gene data show CDR1 as LGHNA and CDR2 as YNFKEQ. This chain's CDR3 is CASSQDQDRNTEAFF. The CDR3 nucleotides are TGTGCCAGCAGCCAAGATCAGGACAGGAACACTGAAGCTTTCTTT.

V gene TRBV30 combines with J gene TRBJ1-2, with 8 positions matching TRBD1. V lost 3 bases, J lost 5 bases, and 8 bases stayed unmatched. In germline, CDR1 is GTSNPN, CDR2 SVGIG (reference sequence). The CDR3 extends over 14 amino acids. CDR3 protein: CAWRPTGGIYGYTF. The CDR3 DNA follows: TGTGCCTGGAGGCCAACAGGGGGAATTTATGGCTACACCTTC.

This clonotype qualifies as medium-sized. The V and J genes are TRBV29-1 and TRBJ2-3; tentatively, D is TRBD1 (6 bases). V was clipped by 4 bases and J by 9 bases, with 14 bases between them. The germline CDR1 and CDR2 sequences are SQVTM and ANQGSEA. The CDR3 runs to 12 residues. This CDR3 reads CSVGPRGATQYF. CDR3 bases: TGCAGCGTTGGGCCCAGGGGTGCCACGCAGTATTTT.

This clonotype has ten or more counts. The chain couples TRBV7-3 to TRBJ2-7; 7 positions match TRBD1. The CDR3 is made up of 14 amino acids. The germline V gene encodes CDR1 SGHTA and CDR2 FQGTGA. Losses at the gene ends were 5 bases for V and 3 bases for J; bases not matched to a gene: 7. CDR3 residues: CASSPGQESYEQYF. CDR3 in DNA: TGTGCCAGCAGCCCCGGACAGGAAAGCTACGAGCAGTACTTC.

This clonotype is medium-sized by share. The chain combines TRBV7-6 with TRBJ1-5; D gene ambiguous. The CDR3 loop spans 12 amino acids. Trimming shortened V by 1 base and J by 2 bases, and 0 bases separated the two germline ends. Germline V gives CDR1 SGHVS, CDR2 FNYEAQ. For the CDR3, the DNA is TGTGCCAGCAGCTTAGGCAATCAGCCCCAGCATTTT. Its protein is CASSLGNQPQHF.

There are many counts of this clonotype. This chain uses TRBV29-1 with TRBJ1-1; 9 bases match TRBD1. This CDR3 region has 14 residues. V trimming: 7 bases; J trimming: 5 bases; junction bases outside the gene matches: 11. Germline values: CDR1 SQVTM, CDR2 ANQGSEA. CDR3 sequence reads: CSGGLKTGGTEAFF. In DNA, the CDR3 is TGCAGCGGGGGGCTAAAGACAGGGGGAACTGAAGCTTTCTTT.

By share of the sample, this clonotype is medium-sized. The V call is TRBV4-2, the J call TRBJ2-1; TRBD2 matches at 8 bases. With 0 bases clipped from V and 5 bases from J, the junction kept 6 bases outside the gene matches. Germline V gives CDR1 LGHNA, CDR2 YNFKEQ. CDR3 length: 16 residues. CDR3 protein: CASSQEGLEGHNEQFF. The CDR3 DNA is TGTGCCAGCAGCCAAGAGGGACTAGAGGGCCACAATGAGCAGTTCTTC.

By sample fraction, this clonotype is medium-sized. The chain employs TRBV20-1 and TRBJ1-1; 7 positions agree with TRBD1. The CDR3 contains 14 residues. In germline, CDR1 is DFQATT, CDR2 SNEGSKA (reference sequence). The J segment lost 7 bases and the V segment lost 6 bases, leaving 14 bases of the junction unmatched. This CDR3 reads CSALRDSGNREAFF. CDR3 coding DNA: TGCAGTGCGCTCCGGGACAGTGGGAACCGTGAAGCTTTCTTT.

By share of the sample, this clonotype is medium-sized. V gene TRBV30 combines with J gene TRBJ2-2, with D possibly being TRBD1 or TRBD2 (6 bases each). The CDR3 loop spans 15 amino acids. The V and J ends lost 1 base and 3 bases respectively, with 12 bases between them. CDR1 and CDR2 from the germline V gene are GTSNPN and SVGIG (reference sequence). The CDR3 DNA reads as TGTGCCTGGAGTGAGGGGGGCTTGGACACCGGGGAGCTGTTTTTT. Translated, it gives CAWSEGGLDTGELFF.

This clonotype qualifies as medium-sized (0.01 to 0.1%). The chain joins TRBV18 to TRBJ1-3, with D unclear. The CDR3 has 17 amino acids. Germline-derived CDR1 and CDR2 are KGHSH and LQKENI. V was clipped by 3 bases and J by 0 bases, with 15 bases between them. CDR3: CASSPWPAPGSGNTIYF. In DNA, the CDR3 is TGTGCCAGCTCACCCTGGCCCGCTCCTGGCTCTGGAAACACCATATATTTT. Full variable domain (missing parts from reference TRBV18 and TRBJ1-3): NAGVMQNPRHLVRRRGQEARLRCSPMKGHSHVYWYRQLPEEGLKFMVYLQKENIIDESGMPKERFSAEFPKEGPSILRIQQVVRGDSAAYFCASSPWPAPGSGNTIYFGEGSWLTVV.

The chain recombines TRBV14 with TRBJ2-7; D gene unclear. Germline assignment: CDR1 SGHDN and CDR2 FVKESK. Trimming stripped 1 base from V and 2 bases from J, with 15 bases between. CDR3 length: 16 amino acids. DNA of the CDR3: TGTGCCAGCAGCCAAGCGGCCAGTCTGGGCGCCTACGAGCAGTACTTC. This codes for CASSQAASLGAYEQYF. Full variable domain (rest looked up from reference TRBV14 and TRBJ2-7): EAGVTQFPSHSVIEKGQTVTLRCDPISGHDNLYWYRRVMGKEIKFLLHFVKESKQDESGMPNNRFLAERTGGTYSTLKVQPAELEDSGVYFCASSQAASLGAYEQYFGPGTRLTVT.

This clonotype turned up a few times. V gene TRBV14 combines with J gene TRBJ2-5; no clear D. The CDR3 loop spans 10 amino acids. Per germline, CDR1 SGHDN and CDR2 FVKESK. Trimming shortened V by 0 bases and J by 7 bases, and 0 bases separated the two germline ends. The CDR3 sequence: CASSQETQYF. The CDR3 DNA reads TGTGCCAGCAGCCAAGAGACCCAGTACTTC.

The chain employs TRBV6-4 and TRBJ1-6, with no clear D. The CDR3 loop spans 15 amino acids. Trimming took 5 bases from V and 7 from J, leaving 15 bases between them. Germline V gives CDR1 MRHNA, CDR2 SNTAGT. This chain's CDR3 is CASSLNRPLNSPLHF. Here the CDR3 DNA reads TGTGCCAGCAGTCTCAACAGACCCTTGAATTCACCCCTCCACTTT.

This clonotype is deemed medium-sized. The chain employs TRBV6-2 or TRBV6-3 and TRBJ2-5; no firm D call. Trimming took 5 bases from V and 5 from J, leaving 9 bases between them. The CDR3 sequence is 12 residues long. Germline CDR1 reads MNHEY; CDR2 reads SVGEGT. CDR3 sequence: CASSRSAETQYF. CDR3 DNA sequence: TGTGCCAGCAGTAGGTCCGCGGAGACCCAGTACTTC.

J is TRBJ2-7 and V is TRBV5-1, with D unclear. This CDR3 is built from 11 residues. Germline V gene data show CDR1 as SGHRS and CDR2 as YFSETQ. Deletions cut 2 bases from V and 5 bases from J, with 5 bases between. The CDR3: CASSFLNEQYF. The CDR3 coding sequence is TGCGCCAGCAGCTTCTTGAACGAGCAGTACTTC.

By share of the sample, this clonotype is medium-sized. The V and J genes are TRBV5-1 and TRBJ1-1; no definite D call. CDR1 is SGHRS and CDR2 is YFSETQ in the germline V gene. The V and J ends lost 0 bases and 4 bases respectively, with 13 bases between them. CDR3 length equals 15 residues. CDR3 region: CASSLGPILGTEAFF. The DNA of the CDR3 is TGCGCCAGCAGCTTGGGGCCGATCTTGGGCACTGAAGCTTTCTTT.

This clonotype has ten or more counts. The chain combines TRBV29-1 with TRBJ2-1, with D possibly being TRBD2 (6 bases). The CDR3 is made up of 11 amino acids. V lost 4 bases, J lost 9 bases, and 10 bases lay in between. Germline V gives CDR1 SQVTM, CDR2 ANQGSEA. In nucleotides, the CDR3 is TGCAGCGTTGTGTTGGGAGGTGAGCAGTTCTTC. Translated, it gives CSVVLGGEQFF.